The 2 T cell receptor beta chains presented below share a single source sample, sequenced in a study of cytomegalovirus exposure and HLA in healthy donors (dated by TCRdb to the late 2010s). Receptor amplification or capture employed the immunoSEQ multiplex PCR assay. For the multiplex PCR, a mixture combining 60 forward primers for TCR Vbeta segments and 13 reverse primers for TCR Jbeta segments was used. In its TCRdb copy, this immuneACCESS table keeps in-frame sequences only and misses some clones. Where compared with another copy, unresolved V genes explain less than half of these, and the others have no known cause. Recorded for this sample are more than 100,000 clones; about 61% of them occurred a single time. Approximately 2.5% of the sample belongs to the ten largest clones. Material for sequencing was PBMCs. These receptors all come from a woman between 40 and 50 years old in good health and CMV-seronegative.

This clone was detected once. This chain uses TRBV4-3 with TRBJ2-1, with TRBD1 matching over 9 bases. CDR3 length equals 19 residues. In germline, CDR1 is LGHNA, CDR2 YSLEER. V was clipped by 4 bases and J by 3 bases; unmatched bases: 16. The CDR3 region has the DNA TGCGCCAGCAGCCGAAGACGGCCCGACGGGACAGGGCGCTACAATGAGCAGTTCTTC. Translation gives CASSRRRPDGTGRYNEQFF.

The genes are TRBV6-5 and TRBJ2-1; 7 bases align to TRBD2. Per germline, CDR1 MNHEY and CDR2 SVGAGI. Germline trimming cut 2 bases from V and 7 bases from J; bases unmatched to any gene: 2. This CDR3 comprises 13 residues. CDR3 residues: CASSYLSGNEQFF. CDR3 nucleotide sequence: TGTGCCAGCAGTTACCTTAGCGGGAATGAGCAGTTCTTC.